The clone carrying this T cell receptor beta chain was recorded a few times. TCR beta CDR3 sequences were amplified from RNA transcripts. The HTBI primer set served for first-round RT-PCR of the TCR CDR3. TCRdb reprocessed the multiplex PCR reads with MiXCR, giving one entry per CDR3 protein. The table has hundreds of thousands of distinct CDR3 sequences, 14% seen once. This sample stems from a study of T cells in Graves' hyperthyroidism and ophthalmopathy. The CDR3 sequence is 12 residues long. CDR1 is MDHEN and CDR2 is SYDVKM in the germline V gene. V shed 5 bases and J shed 7 bases, with 11 bases lying between them.

The clonotype originates from a woman aged 18-29 years with Graves' hyperthyroidism. Source material: blood. The V gene is TRBV28, the J gene TRBJ1-1; D may be TRBD1 (6 bases). CDR3 DNA: TGTGCCAGCAGTCGGACAGAACTTGAAGCTTTCTTT. The encoded protein is CASSRTELEAFF. Full variable domain (rest looked up from reference TRBV28 and TRBJ1-1): DVKVTQSSRYLVKRTGEKVFLECVQDMDHENMFWYRQDPGLGLRLIYFSYDVKMKEKGDIPEGYSVSREKKERFSLILESASTNQTSMYLCASSRTELEAFFGQGTRLTVV.